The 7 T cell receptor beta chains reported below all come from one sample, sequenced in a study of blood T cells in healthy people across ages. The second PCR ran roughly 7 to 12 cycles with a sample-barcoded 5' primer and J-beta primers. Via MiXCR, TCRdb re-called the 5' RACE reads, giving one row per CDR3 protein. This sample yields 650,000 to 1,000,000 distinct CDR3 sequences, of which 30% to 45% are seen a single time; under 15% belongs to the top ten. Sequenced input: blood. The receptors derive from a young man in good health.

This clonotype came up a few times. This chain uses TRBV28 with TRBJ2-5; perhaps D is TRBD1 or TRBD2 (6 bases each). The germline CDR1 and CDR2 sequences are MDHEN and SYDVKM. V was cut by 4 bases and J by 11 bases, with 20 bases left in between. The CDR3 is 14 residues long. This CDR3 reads CASSSRDKDNEQYF. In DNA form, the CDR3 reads TGTGCCAGCAGTTCGCGGGACAAAGACAATGAGCAGTACTTC.

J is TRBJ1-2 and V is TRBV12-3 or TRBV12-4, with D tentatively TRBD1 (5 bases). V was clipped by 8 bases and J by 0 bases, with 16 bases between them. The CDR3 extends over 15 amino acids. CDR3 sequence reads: CASHPRDRTNYGYTF. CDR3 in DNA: TGTGCCAGCCACCCCCGGGACCGAACTAACTATGGCTACACCTTC.

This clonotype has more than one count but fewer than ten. CDR3 in DNA: TGTGCCAGCACTTCTAGCGGGGATTCCTACAATGAGCAGTTCTTC. Translating gives CASTSSGDSYNEQFF. The chain has TRBV2 and TRBJ2-1; TRBD2 matches 9 bases. The germline V gene encodes CDR1 SNHLY and CDR2 FYNNEI. This CDR3 contains 15 residues. V lost 7 bases and J lost 1; bases outside the gene matches: 5.

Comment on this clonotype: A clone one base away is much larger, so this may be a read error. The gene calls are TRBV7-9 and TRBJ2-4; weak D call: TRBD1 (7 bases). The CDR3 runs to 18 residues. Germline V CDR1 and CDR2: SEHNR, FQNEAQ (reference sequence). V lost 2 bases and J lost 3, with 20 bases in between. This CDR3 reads CASSLWAGGGEGKNIQYF. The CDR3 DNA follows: TGTGCCAGCAGCTTATGGGCAGGGGGAGGAGAGGGCAAAAACATTCAGTACTTC. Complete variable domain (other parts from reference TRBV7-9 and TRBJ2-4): DTGVSQNPRHKITKRGQNVTFRCDPISEHNRLYWYRQTLGQGPEFLTYFQNEAQLEKSRLLSDRFSAERPKGSFSTLEIQRTEQGDSAMYLCASSLWAGGGEGKNIQYFGAGTRLSVL.

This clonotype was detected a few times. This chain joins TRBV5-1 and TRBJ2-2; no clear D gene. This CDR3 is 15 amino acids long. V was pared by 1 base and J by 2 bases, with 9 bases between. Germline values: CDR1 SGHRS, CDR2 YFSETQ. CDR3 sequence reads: CASSLFTGNTGELFF. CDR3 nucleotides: TGCGCCAGCAGCTTGTTCACTGGAAACACCGGGGAGCTGTTTTTT.

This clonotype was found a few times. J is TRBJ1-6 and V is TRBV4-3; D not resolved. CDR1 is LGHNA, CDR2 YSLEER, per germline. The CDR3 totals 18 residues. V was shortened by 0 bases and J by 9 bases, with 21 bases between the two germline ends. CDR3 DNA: TGCGCCAGCAGCCAAGACTGGACCGAGGCCGGCGATAGTTCACCCCTCCACTTT. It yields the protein CASSQDWTEAGDSSPLHF.

The CDR3 loop reads CASSYWGQNSSPLHF. In DNA form, the CDR3 reads TGTGCCAGCAGTTACTGGGGACAGAATAGTTCACCCCTCCACTTT. The chain has TRBV6-5 and TRBJ1-6; TRBD1 aligns across 7 bases. This CDR3 is 15 amino acids long. Looked up from germline, CDR1 is MNHEY and CDR2 is SVGAGI. With V trimmed by 1 base and J by 9 bases, 6 bases remained unmatched.